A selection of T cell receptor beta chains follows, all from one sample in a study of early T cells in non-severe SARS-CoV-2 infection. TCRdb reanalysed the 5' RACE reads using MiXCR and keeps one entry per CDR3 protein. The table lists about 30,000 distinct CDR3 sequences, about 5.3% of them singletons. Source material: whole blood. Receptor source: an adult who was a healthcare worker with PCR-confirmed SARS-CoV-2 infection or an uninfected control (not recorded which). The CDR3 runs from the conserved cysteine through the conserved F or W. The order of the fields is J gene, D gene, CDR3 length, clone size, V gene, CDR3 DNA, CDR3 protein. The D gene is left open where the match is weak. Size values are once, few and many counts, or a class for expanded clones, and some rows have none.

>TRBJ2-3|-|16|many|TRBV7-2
TGTGCCAGCAGCCTAAGACTAGGACCGGGCACAGATACGCAGTATTTT
CASSLRLGPGTDTQYF
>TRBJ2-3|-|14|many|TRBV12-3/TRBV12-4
TGTGCCAGCAGTTTTTTTAGCGGCACAGATACGCAGTATTTT
CASSFFSGTDTQYF
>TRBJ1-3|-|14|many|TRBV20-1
TGCAGTGCTAGAGCCTGGAGCTCTGGAAACACCATATATTTT
CSARAWSSGNTIYF
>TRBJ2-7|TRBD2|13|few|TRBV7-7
TGTGCTAGCAGCTGGCTAGCGGGAGCCGAGCAGTACTTC
CASSWLAGAEQYF
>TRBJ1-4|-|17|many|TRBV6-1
TGTGCCAGCAGTGAAGCAAGATCGGGGAGGAGCAATGAAAAACTGTTTTTT
CASSEARSGRSNEKLFF
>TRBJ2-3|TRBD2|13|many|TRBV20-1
TGCAGTGCTAGTGGCGGGAGCGTAGATACGCAGTATTTT
CSASGGSVDTQYF
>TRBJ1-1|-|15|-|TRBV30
TGTGCCTGGAGTGGGATCACCGGAGGGGTAACTGAAGCTTTCTTT
CAWSGITGGVTEAFF
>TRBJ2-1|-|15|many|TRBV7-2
TGTGCCAGCAGCCCGGGGACGATTAGATACAATGAGCAGTTCTTC
CASSPGTIRYNEQFF
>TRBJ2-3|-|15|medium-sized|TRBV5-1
TGCGCCAGCAGCACCAACGGGGGAGGTGCAGATACGCAGTATTTT
CASSTNGGGADTQYF
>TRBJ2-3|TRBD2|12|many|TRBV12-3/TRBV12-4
TGTGCCAGCGGGGGGGTTCAAGATACGCAGTATTTT
CASGGVQDTQYF
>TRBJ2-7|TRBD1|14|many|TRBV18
TGTGCCAGCTCTCAAACAGGGGTACCCTACGAGCAGTACTTC
CASSQTGVPYEQYF
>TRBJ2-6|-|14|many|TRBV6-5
TGTGCCAGCCAGGTTATCTCTGGGGCCAACGTCCTGACTTTC
CASQVISGANVLTF
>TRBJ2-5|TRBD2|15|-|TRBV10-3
TGTGCCATCAGCAGGGGACTAGAGGCAAAGGGGACCCAGTACTTC
CAISRGLEAKGTQYF
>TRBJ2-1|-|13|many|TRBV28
TGTGCCAGCAGGAGGGCCGGAGACAATGAGCAGTTCTTC
CASRRAGDNEQFF
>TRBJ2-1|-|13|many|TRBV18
TGTGCCAGCTCACCCGGAGGGGGGGGCGAGCAGTTCTTC
CASSPGGGGEQFF
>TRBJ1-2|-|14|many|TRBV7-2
TGTGCCAGCACTGCTGGGGGGGCTAACTATGGCTACACCTTC
CASTAGGANYGYTF
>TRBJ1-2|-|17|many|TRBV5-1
TGCGCCAGCAGCTTGTGGGGGCAGGCCGCCGAGGACTATGGCTACACCTTC
CASSLWGQAAEDYGYTF
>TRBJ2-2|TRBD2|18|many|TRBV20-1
TGCAGTGCTAGAGGGACTAGCGGGAGTCATAAGTCCACCGGGGAGCTGTTTTTT
CSARGTSGSHKSTGELFF
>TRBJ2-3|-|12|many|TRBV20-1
TGCAGTGCCCAGGGCGGGACAGATACGCAGTATTTT
CSAQGGTDTQYF
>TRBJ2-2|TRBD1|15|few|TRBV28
TGTGCCAGCAGACCCGGACAGGAGAACACCGGGGAGCTGTTTTTT
CASRPGQENTGELFF
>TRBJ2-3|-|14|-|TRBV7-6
TGTGCCAGCAGCTTAGGTGGGAGAGGCGATACGCAGTATTTT
CASSLGGRGDTQYF
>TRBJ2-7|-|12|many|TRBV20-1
TGCAGTGCTACGGGTGATCGGGACGAGCAGTACTTC
CSATGDRDEQYF
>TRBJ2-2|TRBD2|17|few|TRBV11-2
TGTGCCAGCAGCTTAACGGTGGCTAGCGGGAGGGCCGGGGAGCTGTTTTTT
CASSLTVASGRAGELFF
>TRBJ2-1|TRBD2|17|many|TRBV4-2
TGTGCCAGCAGCCAAATTACTAGCGGAAGCTCCTACAATGAGCAGTTCTTC
CASSQITSGSSYNEQFF
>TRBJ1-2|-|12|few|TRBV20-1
TGCAGTGCGGCAGCCTTTAACTATGGCTACACCTTC
CSAAAFNYGYTF
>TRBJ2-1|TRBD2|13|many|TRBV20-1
TGCAGTACGAGCGGGGGGGCCTACAATGAGCAGTTCTTC
CSTSGGAYNEQFF
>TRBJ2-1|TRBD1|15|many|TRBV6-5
TGTGCCAGCAGTCCCGGGACAGGCTCCTACAATGAGCAGTTCTTC
CASSPGTGSYNEQFF
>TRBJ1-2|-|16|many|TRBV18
TGTGCCAGCTCACCAAGAAGCGCAGGGGCGTCCGATGGCTACACCTTC
CASSPRSAGASDGYTF
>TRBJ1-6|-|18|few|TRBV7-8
TGTGCCAGCAGCTTATTTTTTGGACAAAGCTCCTATAATTCACCCCTCCACTTT
CASSLFFGQSSYNSPLHF
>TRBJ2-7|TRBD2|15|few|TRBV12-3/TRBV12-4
TGTGTCAGCAGCACTAGCGGGGGGGCCCTCTACGAGCAGTACTTC
CVSSTSGGALYEQYF
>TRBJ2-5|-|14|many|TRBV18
TGTGCCAGCTCTCCCCGAGGGACTGAAGAGACCCAGTACTTC
CASSPRGTEETQYF
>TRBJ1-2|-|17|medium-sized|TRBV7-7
TGTGCTAGCACCAATAACCCCGGCCCTGACGTCACCTATGGCTACACCTTC
CASTNNPGPDVTYGYTF
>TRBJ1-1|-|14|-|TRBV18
TGTGCCAGCTCACCTACCCAGTCGAACACTGAAGCTTTCTTT
CASSPTQSNTEAFF
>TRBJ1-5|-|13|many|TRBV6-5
TGTGCCAGCAGTTTGGGGTGGAATCAGCCCCAGCATTTT
CASSLGWNQPQHF
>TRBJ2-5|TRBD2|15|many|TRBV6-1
TGTGCCAGCACCTCCCTAGCGGGAGACCAGAAGACCCAGTACTTC
CASTSLAGDQKTQYF
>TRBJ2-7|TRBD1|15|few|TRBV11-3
TGTGCCAGCAGCCTCAGGGGGAGCAAATCCTACGAGCAGTACTTC
CASSLRGSKSYEQYF
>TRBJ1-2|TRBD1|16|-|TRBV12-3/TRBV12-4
TGTGCCAGCAGTTTCTGGACAGGGGGCGACTTTAATGGCTACACCTTC
CASSFWTGGDFNGYTF
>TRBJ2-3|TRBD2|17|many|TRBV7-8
TGTGCCAGCAGCTTAGGGACTAGCGGGAGGAGCACAGATACGCAGTATTTT
CASSLGTSGRSTDTQYF
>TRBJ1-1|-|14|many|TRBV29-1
TGCAGCGCTGAACACGGGGGAATGAACACTGAAGCTTTCTTT
CSAEHGGMNTEAFF
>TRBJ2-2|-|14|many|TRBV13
TGTGCCAGCAGCGCCCCCTCGGACACCGGGGAGCTGTTTTTT
CASSAPSDTGELFF
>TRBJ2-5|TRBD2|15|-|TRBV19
TGTGCCAGCGGGACTAGCGGGAGGGTTGGTGAGACCCAGTACTTC
CASGTSGRVGETQYF
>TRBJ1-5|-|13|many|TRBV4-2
TGTGCCAGCAGCCAAGATGGGGGGATAGAATGGCATTTT
CASSQDGGIEWHF